Presented here are 25 T cell receptor beta chains from one specimen sequenced in a study of cytomegalovirus exposure and HLA in healthy donors. PCR was performed using 60 Vbeta and 13 Jbeta primers. Repertoires were generated with immunoSEQ multiplex PCR, while TCRdb's copy carries only in-frame clones and drops some. The sample includes about 190,000 clones, 83% seen only once; the top ten take 1.7%. Source material: PBMCs. The receptors come from a man in his forties in good health and CMV-seropositive.

The chain couples TRBV6-4 to TRBJ2-1; tentatively, D is TRBD2 (6 bases). CDR3 length: 14 amino acids. Per germline, CDR1 MRHNA and CDR2 SNTAGT. With 4 bases removed from V and 12 bases from J, the gap between germline ends came to 19 bases. Here the CDR3 reads CASSVSAEGRGQFF. The CDR3 coding sequence is TGTGCCAGCAGTGTTTCGGCGGAGGGCCGGGGGCAGTTCTTC.

This chain connects TRBV19 to TRBJ1-2; 8 bases line up with TRBD1. V shed 5 bases, J shed 5 bases, and the junction held 7 bases outside the gene matches. CDR3 length: 14 residues. CDR1 and CDR2 from the germline V gene are LNHDA and SQIVND (reference sequence). The CDR3 coding sequence is TGTGCCAGTAGTGACCAGGGGGCCGGGTATGGCTACACCTTC. It translates to CASSDQGAGYGYTF.

The J gene is TRBJ1-1, the V gene TRBV4-2, with TRBD1 as a possible D gene (5 bases). With 4 bases removed from V and 0 bases from J, the gap between germline ends came to 9 bases. The CDR3 sequence is 14 residues long. Germline V CDR1 and CDR2: LGHNA, YNFKEQ. CDR3 coding DNA: TGTGCCAGCAGCCCCGGGGGGATGAACACTGAAGCTTTCTTT. This translates into CASSPGGMNTEAFF.

The gene calls are TRBV9 and TRBJ2-3; D possibly corresponds to TRBD1 (6 bases). Between the trimmed V and J ends, which lost 2 bases and 1 base, there was a span of 14 bases. Germline lookup yields CDR1 SGDLS and CDR2 YYNGEE. The CDR3 consists of 16 residues. The CDR3 is CASSVSGQTRTDTQYF. The CDR3 bases are TGTGCCAGCAGCGTTAGTGGACAGACCCGCACAGATACGCAGTATTTT.

The chain carries TRBV7-9 and TRBJ1-6; D may be TRBD1 (6 bases). From germline, CDR1 is SEHNR and CDR2 FQNEAQ (reference sequence). The CDR3 is 15 amino acids. V was cut by 5 bases and J by 6 bases, with 14 bases left in between. The CDR3 DNA reads TGTGCCAGCAGCCCGCCACAGGGCTCTAATTCACCCCTCCACTTT. Protein sequence: CASSPPQGSNSPLHF.

This clone was seen a few times. The rearrangement joins TRBV15 to TRBJ1-1; 9 positions match TRBD1. The germline CDR1 and CDR2 sequences are LNHNV and YYDKDF (reference sequence). Trimming removed 1 base from V and 4 bases from J; junction bases left unmatched: 10. This CDR3 has 17 residues. CDR3 region: CATSRAGTGRSGTEAFF. DNA for the CDR3: TGTGCCACCAGCAGAGCCGGGACAGGGAGATCGGGCACTGAAGCTTTCTTT.

In this sample, this clone turned up once. The gene calls are TRBV5-1 and TRBJ2-5, with D possibly being TRBD1 (5 bases). CDR3 length: 14 residues. Deletions cut 4 bases from V and 4 bases from J, with 14 bases between. The germline V gene encodes CDR1 SGHRS and CDR2 YFSETQ. This CDR3 reads CASSTQGLGETQYF. CDR3 bases: TGCGCCAGCAGCACTCAGGGCCTAGGAGAGACCCAGTACTTC.

The chain combines TRBV13 with TRBJ2-3, with a weak D call TRBD2 (6 bases). V lost 4 bases, J lost 1 base, and 15 bases lay in between. The V gene's germline CDR1 is PRHDT and CDR2 FYEKMQ (reference sequence). The CDR3 is made up of 16 amino acids. CDR3 sequence (DNA): TGTGCCAGCAGCTCTCCGGGACTGGAGGGCACAGATACGCAGTATTTT. It translates to CASSSPGLEGTDTQYF. Full variable domain (rest looked up from reference TRBV13 and TRBJ2-3): AAGVIQSPRHLIKEKRETATLKCYPIPRHDTVYWYQQGPGQDPQFLISFYEKMQSDKGSIPDRFSAQQFSDYHSELNMSSLELGDSALYFCASSSPGLEGTDTQYFGPGTRLTVL.

The chain has TRBV6-6 and TRBJ2-1; a weak D match, TRBD2 (6 bases). V was shortened by 6 bases and J by 6 bases, with 18 bases between the two germline ends. The CDR3 is 15 residues long. Germline V gene lookup returns CDR1 MNHNY and CDR2 SVGAGI (reference sequence). The CDR3 nucleotides are TGTGCCAGCAGCCTAACGGGACTTTACGGCAATGAGCAGTTCTTC. Encoded protein: CASSLTGLYGNEQFF.

V is TRBV6-8 and J is TRBJ2-7; D ambiguous. With 7 bases removed from V and 5 bases from J, the gap between germline ends came to 27 bases. The CDR3 runs 17 residues. The germline V gene has CDR1 MNHGY and CDR2 SAAAGT. CDR3 nucleotides: TGTGCCAGCACTAATCTCCTTTTGGAGTGCGGTGTGGACGAGCAGTACTTC. Encoded protein: CASTNLLLECGVDEQYF.

V usage is TRBV28 and J usage is TRBJ1-2; 9 positions agree with TRBD1. Trimming cost V 8 bases and J 8 bases; bases outside gene matches: 15. Germline CDR1 reads MDHEN; CDR2 reads SYDVKM. There are 15 residues in the CDR3. The CDR3 region has the DNA TGTGCCAGCGGACAGCCGACTTGGACAGGGGAAGGCTACACCTTC. It yields the protein CASGQPTWTGEGYTF.

The V gene is TRBV19, the J gene TRBJ2-2; D possibly corresponds to TRBD2 (5 bases). This CDR3 has 14 residues. With 6 bases removed from V and 3 bases from J, the gap between germline ends came to 11 bases. CDR1 is LNHDA and CDR2 is SQIVND in the germline V gene (reference sequence). The CDR3 loop reads CASRRTPYTGELFF. The CDR3 coding sequence is TGTGCCAGTAGGAGGACTCCTTACACCGGGGAGCTGTTTTTT. The full variable domain, completed using reference TRBV19 and TRBJ2-2, is DGGITQSPKYLFRKEGQNVTLSCEQNLNHDAMYWYRQDPGQGLRLIYYSQIVNDFQKGDIAEGYSVSREKKESFPLTVTSAQKNPTAFYLCASRRTPYTGELFFGEGSRLTVL.

The rearrangement uses TRBV11-3 and TRBJ2-7; D is unresolved. V lost 0 bases to trimming and J lost 6 bases, with 9 bases between them. CDR3 length: 13 amino acids. Germline-derived CDR1 and CDR2 are SGHNT and YENEEA. As DNA, the CDR3 is TGTGCCAGCAGCTTAGATCGGGTTAGCGAGCAGTACTTC. Translating it yields CASSLDRVSEQYF.

The chain has TRBV5-6 and TRBJ2-1, with 10 nucleotides matching TRBD2. Germline trimming cut 4 bases from V and 2 bases from J; bases unmatched to any gene: 15. Germline V CDR1 and CDR2: SGHDT, YYEEEE. The CDR3 length is 19 residues. The CDR3 is CASSPEISLAGVTYNEQFF. The CDR3 DNA follows: TGTGCCAGCAGCCCTGAAATATCGCTAGCGGGAGTAACCTACAATGAGCAGTTCTTC.

J is TRBJ1-5 and V is TRBV30; D uncertain. The CDR3 covers 13 residues. The germline V gene encodes CDR1 GTSNPN and CDR2 SVGIG (reference sequence). The V end was cut by 2 bases, the J end by 3 bases, with 8 bases between. CDR3 loop: CAWSPTANQPQHF. CDR3 coding DNA: TGTGCCTGGAGTCCTACAGCCAATCAGCCCCAGCATTTT.

The chain links TRBV9 to TRBJ1-3, with D unclear. This CDR3 comprises 13 residues. V gave up 4 bases and J gave up 4 bases, with 9 bases separating them. Germline assignment: CDR1 SGDLS and CDR2 YYNGEE. The DNA of the CDR3 is TGTGCCAGCAGCCCCTTTTTCGGAAACACCATATATTTT. Protein: CASSPFFGNTIYF. Together with reference TRBV9 and TRBJ1-3, the CDR3 gives the full variable domain: DSGVTQTPKHLITATGQRVTLRCSPRSGDLSVYWYQQSLDQGLQFLIQYYNGEERAKGNILERFSAQQFPDLHSELNLSSLELGDSALYFCASSPFFGNTIYFGEGSWLTVV.

The chain links TRBV2 to TRBJ1-1, with 11 bases matching TRBD1. Trimming at V came to 6 bases and at J to 5 bases, leaving 11 bases not matched to a gene. This CDR3 contains 16 residues. CDR1 is SNHLY and CDR2 is FYNNEI in the germline V gene. Here the CDR3 reads CASRYRTGGVGTEAFF. CDR3 bases: TGTGCCAGCAGGTATAGGACAGGGGGCGTCGGTACTGAAGCTTTCTTT. The full variable domain, in which reference TRBV2 and TRBJ1-1 provide the parts outside the CDR3, is EPEVTQTPSHQVTQMGQEVILRCVPISNHLYFYWYRQILGQKVEFLVSFYNNEISEKSEIFDDQFSVERPDGSNFTLKIRSTKLEDSAMYFCASRYRTGGVGTEAFFGQGTRLTVV.

The rearrangement links TRBV19 to TRBJ2-2, with TRBD2 matching over 8 bases. Germline CDR1 and CDR2: LNHDA and SQIVND (reference sequence). J lost 7 bases, V lost 7 bases, and 8 bases had no gene match. The CDR3 covers 14 residues. CDR3 DNA: TGTGCCAGTAAAAAGCGGGAGTGGTACGGGGAGCTGTTTTTT. This sequence encodes CASKKREWYGELFF.

The CDR3 sequence: CASSSREGNTEAFF. CDR3 nucleotides: TGTGCCAGCAGCTCCCGGGAGGGGAACACTGAAGCTTTCTTT. J is TRBJ1-1 and V is TRBV7-9; no clear D gene. This CDR3 has 14 amino acids. The germline V and J ends were trimmed by 4 bases and 1 base, with 10 bases remaining between them. The germline gives CDR1 SEHNR, CDR2 FQNEAQ (reference sequence).

The chain combines TRBV11-2 with TRBJ1-4, with no clear D. V lost 6 bases and J 0 bases, leaving 14 bases between the germline ends. There are 16 residues in the CDR3. Germline CDR1 SGHAT, CDR2 FQNNGV. CDR3 amino acids: CASSPRGDATNEKLFF. In DNA, the CDR3 is TGTGCCAGCAGTCCTAGAGGTGACGCAACTAATGAAAAACTGTTTTTT.

J is TRBJ1-2 and V is TRBV9; TRBD1 matches at 11 bases. This CDR3 is 14 amino acids long. Germline V CDR1 and CDR2: SGDLS, YYNGEE. The V segment lost 3 bases and the J segment 2 bases; nucleotides outside the gene matches: 0. In DNA, the CDR3 is TGTGCCAGCAGCGGGACAGGGGGCAACTATGGCTACACCTTC. Amino acids: CASSGTGGNYGYTF. Variable domain in full (rest from reference TRBV9 and TRBJ1-2): DSGVTQTPKHLITATGQRVTLRCSPRSGDLSVYWYQQSLDQGLQFLIQYYNGEERAKGNILERFSAQQFPDLHSELNLSSLELGDSALYFCASSGTGGNYGYTFGSGTRLTVV.

The chain couples TRBV6-5 to TRBJ1-5, with 8 positions matching TRBD1. J gave up 2 bases and V 8 bases, and 8 bases lay outside the gene matches. CDR1 is MNHEY and CDR2 is SVGAGI in the germline V gene. The CDR3 loop spans 15 amino acids. This CDR3 is CASGRTGNGNQPQHF. The DNA for the CDR3 is TGTGCCAGCGGACGGACAGGGAACGGCAATCAGCCCCAGCATTTT.

This chain links TRBV7-9 with TRBJ2-7, with 9 bases lining up with TRBD1. Per the germline V gene, CDR1 is SEHNR and CDR2 is FQNEAQ (reference sequence). V trimming: 4 bases; J trimming: 9 bases; junction bases outside the gene matches: 4. The CDR3 runs to 12 residues. As DNA, the CDR3 is TGTGCCAGCAGCTCCCCGGGACAGGGGCAGTACTTC. This translates into CASSSPGQGQYF. Filled out from reference TRBV7-9 and TRBJ2-7, the complete variable domain reads DTGVSQNPRHKITKRGQNVTFRCDPISEHNRLYWYRQTLGQGPEFLTYFQNEAQLEKSRLLSDRFSAERPKGSFSTLEIQRTEQGDSAMYLCASSSPGQGQYFGPGTRLTVT.

The chain uses TRBV28 and TRBJ1-5, with D unresolved. The CDR3 loop spans 15 amino acids. From germline, CDR1 is MDHEN and CDR2 SYDVKM. Trimming shortened V by 5 bases and J by 0 bases, and 11 bases separated the two germline ends. DNA for the CDR3: TGTGCCAGCAGTCCTGGAGGGAGTAGCAATCAGCCCCAGCATTTT. Residues: CASSPGGSSNQPQHF. The variable domain in full, with the rest retrieved from reference TRBV28 and TRBJ1-5, is DVKVTQSSRYLVKRTGEKVFLECVQDMDHENMFWYRQDPGLGLRLIYFSYDVKMKEKGDIPEGYSVSREKKERFSLILESASTNQTSMYLCASSPGGSSNQPQHFGDGTRLSIL.

The chain carries TRBV6-5 and TRBJ2-7, with 7 bases that match TRBD1. CDR3 size: 14 residues. The trim removed 6 bases at V and 6 bases at J, leaving 11 bases unmatched. Germline values: CDR1 MNHEY, CDR2 SVGAGI. In nucleotides, the CDR3 is TGTGCCAGCAGGGTAGACAGGGTGGTCGGCGAGCAGTACTTC. Protein product: CASRVDRVVGEQYF.